The present entry profiles one T cell receptor beta chain with its context. Its antigen is not known. The data stem from a study of cytomegalovirus exposure and HLA in healthy donors. Study-wide results and caveats: In a later analysis, V- and J-gene trimming of beta chains associated with a DCLRE1C missense variant, replicated independently.

There are 11 residues in the CDR3. Germline V gene lookup returns CDR1 MNHNS and CDR2 SASEGT. V dropped 3 bases and J dropped 4 bases, with 4 bases sitting between them. PCR used 60 Vbeta primers and 13 Jbeta primers. TCRdb keeps only in-frame clones here, not all; method: immunoSEQ multiplex PCR. The sample has approximately 120,000 clones, around 80% seen once. The V and J genes are TRBV6-1 and TRBJ2-7; D is unresolved. Sequenced input: PBMCs. This clonotype was obtained from a woman in her 30s in good health and CMV-seronegative. The CDR3 reads CASSDKYEQYF. CDR3 bases: TGTGCCAGCAGTGACAAATACGAGCAGTACTTC.